This T cell receptor beta chain was captured in a study of blood T cell repertoires in COVID-19. Study-level background: Collection of acute and convalescent COVID-19 samples took place in the United States, Italy and Spain. Sources were T cells, B-cell-depleted T cells, or PBMCs; the material itself was cDNA or gDNA.

In the authors' methods: Scientists estimated how many nucleated cells there were by amplifying reference gene primers. Profiled with immunoSEQ multiplex PCR; TCRdb holds only in-frame clones, not every one. The DNA was the basis for D and trimming; V, J and clone size are from that table. The data show about 310,000 clones, roughly 87% seen once. The CDR3 totals 12 residues. V was pared by 5 bases and J by 5 bases, with 9 bases between. CDR1 is SGHVS and CDR2 is FQNEAQ in the germline V gene. The chain carries TRBV7-8 and TRBJ2-5; D is unclear. The source is a man younger than 35 with active or convalescent COVID-19. What was sequenced was peripheral blood. In nucleotides, the CDR3 is TGTGCCAGCAGCCCAGGCTGGGAGACCCAGTACTTC. Its protein product is CASSPGWETQYF.